This T cell receptor (beta chain) was identified during a study of shared clonotypes between healthy human individuals. V was cut by 0 bases and J by 0 bases, with 11 bases left in between. The CDR3 covers 16 residues. CDR1 is LGHNA, CDR2 YNFKEQ, per germline. Study-level findings and limits: Naive subsets generally had larger estimated richness than memory subsets.

Naive-designated CD8 cells lacked CD45RO, were positively enriched for CCR7, and omitted terminally differentiated effector memory CD45RA+ cells. As regards this clone: Its antigen is as yet unknown.

Source study methods: For the immunoSEQ data, sequences were junction-only without quality scores, so filtering differed. Sequenced by immunoSEQ multiplex PCR; TCRdb stores in-frame clones only, minus some. Clonal size and the V and J genes are those of that table, whereas D and trimming came from the DNA. Among roughly 2,000,000 clones, approximately 94% were seen once, and the ten largest hold roughly 1.2%. Source material: naive CD8+ T cells sorted from blood. This receptor was taken from a young man in good health. The chain uses TRBV4-2 and TRBJ1-2; tentatively, D is TRBD1 (6 bases). CDR3 region: CASSQDGTPSNYGYTF. CDR3 DNA: TGTGCCAGCAGCCAAGACGGGACACCCTCTAACTATGGCTACACCTTC.